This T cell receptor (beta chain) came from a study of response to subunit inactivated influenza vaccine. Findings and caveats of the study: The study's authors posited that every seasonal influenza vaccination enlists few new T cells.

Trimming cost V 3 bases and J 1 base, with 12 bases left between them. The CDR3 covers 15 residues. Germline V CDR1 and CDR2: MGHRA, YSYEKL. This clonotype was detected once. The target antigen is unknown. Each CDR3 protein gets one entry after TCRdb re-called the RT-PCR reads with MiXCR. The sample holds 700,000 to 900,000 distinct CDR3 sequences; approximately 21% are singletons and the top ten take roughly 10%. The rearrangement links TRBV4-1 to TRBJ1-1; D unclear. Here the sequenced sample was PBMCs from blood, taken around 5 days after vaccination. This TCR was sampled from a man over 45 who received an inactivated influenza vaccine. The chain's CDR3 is CASSHLLRRNTEAFF. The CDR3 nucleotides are TGCGCCAGCAGCCACCTGTTGAGGAGGAACACTGAAGCTTTCTTT.